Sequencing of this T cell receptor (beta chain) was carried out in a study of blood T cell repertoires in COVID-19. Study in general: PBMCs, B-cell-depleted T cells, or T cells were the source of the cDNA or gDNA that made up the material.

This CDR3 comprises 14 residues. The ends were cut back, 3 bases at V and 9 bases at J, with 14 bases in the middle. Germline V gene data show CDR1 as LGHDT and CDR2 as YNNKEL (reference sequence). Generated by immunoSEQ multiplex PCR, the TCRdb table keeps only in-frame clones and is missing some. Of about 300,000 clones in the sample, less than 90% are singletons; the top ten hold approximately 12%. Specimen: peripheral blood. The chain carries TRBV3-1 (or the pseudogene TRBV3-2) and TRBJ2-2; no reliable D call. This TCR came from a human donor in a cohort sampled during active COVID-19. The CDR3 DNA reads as TGTGCCAGCAGCCACCAGGAACGGATCAGGGAGCTGTTTTTT. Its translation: CASSHQERIRELFF.